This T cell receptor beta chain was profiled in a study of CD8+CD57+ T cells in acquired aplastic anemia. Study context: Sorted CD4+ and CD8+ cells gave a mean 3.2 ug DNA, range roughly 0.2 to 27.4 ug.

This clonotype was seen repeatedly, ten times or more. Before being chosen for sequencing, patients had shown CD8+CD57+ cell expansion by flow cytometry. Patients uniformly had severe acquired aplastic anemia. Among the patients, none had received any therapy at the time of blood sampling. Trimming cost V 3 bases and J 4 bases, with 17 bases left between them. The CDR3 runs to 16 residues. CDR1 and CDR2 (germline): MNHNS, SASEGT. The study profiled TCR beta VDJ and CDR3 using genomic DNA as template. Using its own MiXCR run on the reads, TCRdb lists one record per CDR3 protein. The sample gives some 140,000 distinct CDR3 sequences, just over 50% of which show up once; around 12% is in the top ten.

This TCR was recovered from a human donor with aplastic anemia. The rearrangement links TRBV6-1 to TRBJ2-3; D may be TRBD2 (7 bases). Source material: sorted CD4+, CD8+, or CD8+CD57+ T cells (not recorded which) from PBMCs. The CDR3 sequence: CASSDRAGASADTQYF. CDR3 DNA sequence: TGTGCCAGCAGTGACCGGGCGGGGGCCTCCGCAGATACGCAGTATTTT.